This TCR beta chain was documented in a study of T cell changes during pregnancy in multiple sclerosis. Profiled with immunoSEQ multiplex PCR; TCRdb holds only in-frame clones, not every one. The sample contains approximately 79,000 clones, 85% to 95% of which appear only once. V was clipped by 7 bases and J by 2 bases, with 12 bases between them. CDR3 length: 12 amino acids. Germline values: CDR1 SQVTM, CDR2 ANQGSEA. This clonotype was sampled from a female donor with multiple sclerosis, enrolled in a pregnancy study. This sequence joins TRBV29-1 and TRBJ2-7; D might be TRBD1 (6 bases). Specimen: CD4+ T cells from peripheral blood mononuclear cells, collected before pregnancy. The chain's CDR3 is CSAKTGPYEQYF. The DNA of the CDR3 is TGCAGCGCGAAGACAGGACCCTACGAGCAGTACTTC.